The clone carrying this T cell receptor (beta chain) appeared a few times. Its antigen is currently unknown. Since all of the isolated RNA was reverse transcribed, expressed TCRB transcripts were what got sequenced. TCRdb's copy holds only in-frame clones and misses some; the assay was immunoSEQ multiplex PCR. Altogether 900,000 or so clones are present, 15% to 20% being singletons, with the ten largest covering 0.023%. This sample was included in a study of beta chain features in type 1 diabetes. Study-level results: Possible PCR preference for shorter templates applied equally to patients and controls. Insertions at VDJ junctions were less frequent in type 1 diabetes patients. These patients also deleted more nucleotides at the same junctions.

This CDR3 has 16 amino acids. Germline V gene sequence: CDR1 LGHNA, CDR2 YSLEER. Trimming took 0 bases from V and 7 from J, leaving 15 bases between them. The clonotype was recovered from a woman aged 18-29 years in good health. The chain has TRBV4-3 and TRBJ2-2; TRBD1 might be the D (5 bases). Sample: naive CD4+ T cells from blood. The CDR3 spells CASSQESRVEFGELFF. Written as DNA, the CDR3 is TGCGCCAGCAGCCAAGAATCCAGGGTGGAGTTCGGGGAGCTGTTTTTT.